The 24 T cell receptor beta chains given below trace back to one sample, sequenced in a study of blood T cell repertoires in COVID-19. The method was immunoSEQ multiplex PCR; TCRdb's version includes in-frame clones alone and lacks a portion of them. In the table there are approximately 150,000 clones, around 88% of which are singletons. The sequenced sample was peripheral blood. These receptors were collected from a human donor in a cohort sampled during active COVID-19.

The rearrangement links TRBV7-9 to TRBJ2-1, with D maybe TRBD1 (6 bases). Germline CDR1 SEHNR, CDR2 FQNEAQ (reference sequence). The CDR3 has 18 amino acids. V was shortened by 3 bases and J by 4 bases, with 22 bases between the two germline ends. The CDR3 sequence: CASSFPSSGEVSYNEQFF. Here the CDR3 DNA reads TGTGCCAGCAGCTTTCCATCCTCAGGGGAAGTTAGTTACAATGAGCAGTTCTTC.

The V call is TRBV7-9, the J call TRBJ2-5, with a possible D match to TRBD2 (6 bases). V shed 2 bases and J shed 5 bases, with 15 bases lying between them. This CDR3 spans 15 amino acids. The V gene's germline CDR1 is SEHNR and CDR2 FQNEAQ (reference sequence). The CDR3 reads CASSLRAGTAETQYF. The CDR3 nucleotides are TGTGCCAGCAGCTTACGTGCAGGGACTGCCGAGACCCAGTACTTC.

The chain couples TRBV4-3 to TRBJ1-2; D unresolved. The CDR3 spans 15 residues. The V end was cut by 0 bases, the J end by 5 bases, with 13 bases between. Germline lookup yields CDR1 LGHNA and CDR2 YSLEER. In DNA, the CDR3 is TGCGCCAGCAGCCAAGACAGAAATATCGGGTATGGCTACACCTTC. It codes for CASSQDRNIGYGYTF.

For the CDR3, the DNA is TGTGCCAGCAGCTTAACGCTAGCGGGTAGCACAGATACGCAGTATTTT. Translation gives CASSLTLAGSTDTQYF. The chain is built from TRBV7-3 and TRBJ2-3; 8 bases match TRBD2. This CDR3 has 16 amino acids. V lost 0 bases and J lost 0; bases outside the gene matches: 2. The V gene's germline CDR1 is SGHTA and CDR2 FQGTGA.

This chain's CDR3 is CASSVKAGPSNYGYTF. DNA for the CDR3: TGTGCCAGCAGCGTAAAGGCAGGGCCGTCCAACTATGGCTACACCTTC. This sequence joins TRBV9 and TRBJ1-2; a weak D match, TRBD1 (5 bases). The CDR3 has 16 residues. Germline-derived CDR1 and CDR2 are SGDLS and YYNGEE. V was trimmed by 1 base and J by 2 bases, leaving 15 bases between them.

The chain employs TRBV30 and TRBJ1-3; 9 nucleotides line up with TRBD1. Trimming cost V 8 bases and J 2 bases; bases outside gene matches: 4. Germline CDR1 is GTSNPN and CDR2 is SVGIG (reference sequence). The length of the CDR3 is 13 residues. The CDR3 bases are TGTGCCGCGGACAGGGGCCCTGGAAACACCATATATTTT. This gives the protein CAADRGPGNTIYF.

This clone was counted between two and nine times. The V call is TRBV6-5, the J call TRBJ1-3; 7 bases agree with TRBD1. V lost 5 bases to trimming and J lost 4 bases; unmatched junction nucleotides: 8. The germline V gene has CDR1 MNHEY and CDR2 SVGAGI. This CDR3 region has 15 residues. In DNA, the CDR3 is TGTGCCAGCAGTCTACAGGGGATGAGGGGAAACACCATATATTTT. Translation: CASSLQGMRGNTIYF.

This chain links TRBV9 with TRBJ2-3; TRBD2 agrees at 7 bases. In germline, CDR1 is SGDLS, CDR2 YYNGEE. CDR3 length: 15 residues. The V and J ends lost 3 bases and 0 bases, in that order; junction bases with no gene match: 4. The CDR3, as DNA: TGTGCCAGCAGCGCCGGGGGGAGGAGCACAGATACGCAGTATTTT. Translated: CASSAGGRSTDTQYF.

This sequence joins TRBV4-1 and TRBJ1-3, with D unclear. The CDR3 runs to 17 residues. Germline assignment: CDR1 MGHRA and CDR2 YSYEKL. Deletions cut 2 bases from V and 0 bases from J, with 14 bases between. CDR3 DNA: TGCGCCAGCAGCCAATATCGGGGAAGGCACTCTGGAAACACCATATATTTT. It yields the protein CASSQYRGRHSGNTIYF.

The CDR3 region has the DNA TGTGCCAGTAGGCGTACAGGGAATGAGCAGCCCCAGCATTTT. It encodes CASRRTGNEQPQHF. The chain carries TRBV19 and TRBJ1-5; tentatively, D is TRBD1 (6 bases). The germline V and J ends were trimmed by 6 bases and 7 bases, with 16 bases remaining between them. Germline CDR1 and CDR2: LNHDA and SQIVND (reference sequence). The CDR3 totals 14 residues.

The chain couples TRBV4-3 to TRBJ1-6, with 12 bases lining up with TRBD1. The germline V gene encodes CDR1 LGHNA and CDR2 YSLEER. J lost 7 bases, V lost 3 bases, and 4 bases had no gene match. The CDR3 extends over 16 amino acids. CDR3 in amino acids: CASSQGTGGGNSPLHF. The CDR3 DNA sequence: TGCGCCAGCAGCCAGGGGACAGGGGGCGGGAATTCACCCCTCCACTTT.

The genes are TRBV2 and TRBJ1-2; D is unclear. This CDR3 spans 13 amino acids. The V end lost 0 bases, the J end lost 6 bases, and 8 bases lay between the germline ends. CDR1 and CDR2 from the germline V gene are SNHLY and FYNNEI. The CDR3 region has the DNA TGTGCCAGCAGTGAAGCCCCAGGTAATGGCTACACCTTC. This translates into CASSEAPGNGYTF.

This chain links TRBV6-2 or TRBV6-3 with TRBJ2-1, with 8 bases identical to TRBD1. There are 14 residues in the CDR3. Germline CDR1 is MNHEY and CDR2 is SVGEGT. V trimming: 6 bases; J trimming: 5 bases; junction bases outside the gene matches: 6. CDR3 coding DNA: TGTGCCAGCAGCAGAGGGACAGGCCACAATGAGCAGTTCTTC. Translated: CASSRGTGHNEQFF.

The chain recombines TRBV4-1 with TRBJ2-5; 7 bases are shared with TRBD1. V lost 4 bases and J lost 7; bases outside the gene matches: 6. The germline V gene encodes CDR1 MGHRA and CDR2 YSYEKL. The CDR3 extends over 13 amino acids. CDR3 loop: CASSPGGRGTQYF. The CDR3 DNA reads as TGCGCCAGCAGCCCAGGGGGTAGAGGGACCCAGTACTTC.

This clone was observed a single time. The chain links TRBV9 to TRBJ2-2; D might be TRBD1 (6 bases). CDR3 size: 17 residues. V dropped 3 bases and J dropped 4 bases, with 19 bases sitting between them. Looked up from germline, CDR1 is SGDLS and CDR2 is YYNGEE. The CDR3, as DNA: TGTGCCAGCAGCGACCGCAAGGGGGTAACAGTCACCGGGGAGCTGTTTTTT. Protein: CASSDRKGVTVTGELFF.

The J gene is TRBJ2-3, the V gene TRBV9; TRBD1 matches at 9 bases. Germline CDR1 SGDLS, CDR2 YYNGEE. Germline trimming cut 3 bases from V and 4 bases from J; bases unmatched to any gene: 9. The CDR3 is 16 residues long. The chain's CDR3 is CASSARRDRAADTQYF. CDR3 nucleotides: TGTGCCAGCAGCGCTCGGAGGGACAGGGCTGCAGATACGCAGTATTTT.

This sequence joins TRBV2 and TRBJ2-3; no firm D call. The CDR3 has 15 amino acids. CDR1 is SNHLY, CDR2 FYNNEI, per germline. The ends were cut back, 4 bases at V and 0 bases at J, with 11 bases in the middle. CDR3 DNA: TGTGCCAGCAGTGCGGGTTCCGTTAGCACAGATACGCAGTATTTT. Its protein product is CASSAGSVSTDTQYF.

This clone was seen once. The V call is TRBV3-1 (or the pseudogene TRBV3-2), the J call TRBJ1-2, with 8 bases that match TRBD1. The V gene end was trimmed by 4 bases and the J gene end by 0 bases; junction bases not matched to a gene: 4. Germline lookup yields CDR1 LGHDT and CDR2 YNNKEL (reference sequence). The CDR3 loop spans 15 amino acids. The DNA of the CDR3 is TGTGCCAGCAGCCCGGGACAGGTCCCTAACTATGGCTACACCTTC. This encodes CASSPGQVPNYGYTF.

This chain uses TRBV4-3 with TRBJ2-1, with D hard to call. Germline V gene data show CDR1 as LGHNA and CDR2 as YSLEER. V was cut by 0 bases and J by 5 bases, with 5 bases left in between. The CDR3 is 13 amino acids. DNA for the CDR3: TGCGCCAGCAGCCAAGACGCGGACAATGAGCAGTTCTTC. Its translation is CASSQDADNEQFF.

CDR3 residues: CATSDLPVRVSSYSNQPQHF. As DNA, the CDR3 is TGTGCCACCAGTGATTTGCCGGTCAGGGTCAGCTCTTACAGCAATCAGCCCCAGCATTTT. V and J are TRBV24-1 and TRBJ1-5; D may be TRBD1 (5 bases). The CDR3 spans 20 residues. V lost 0 bases to trimming and J lost 1 base, with 21 bases between them. Germline CDR1 and CDR2: KGHDR and SFDVKD.

The chain links TRBV30 to TRBJ2-7, with TRBD1 matching over 9 bases. Germline CDR1 reads GTSNPN; CDR2 reads SVGIG (reference sequence). The J segment lost 5 bases and the V segment lost 4 bases, leaving 9 bases of the junction unmatched. The CDR3 is 14 amino acids. The DNA for the CDR3 is TGTGCCTGGAACCCTGGACAGGGGAAAGACGAGCAGTACTTC. Translating it yields CAWNPGQGKDEQYF.

V usage is TRBV19 and J usage is TRBJ1-4, with TRBD1 matching 7 bases. Germline trimming cut 5 bases from V and 0 bases from J; bases unmatched to any gene: 6. The V gene's germline CDR1 is LNHDA and CDR2 SQIVND (reference sequence). The CDR3 consists of 16 residues. CDR3 nucleotide sequence: TGTGCCAGTAGTGCCCCAGGGGGTGCAACTAATGAAAAACTGTTTTTT. Translating it yields CASSAPGGATNEKLFF.

The chain combines TRBV5-1 with TRBJ2-1, with TRBD1 matching 8 bases. The CDR3 has 15 residues. V lost 7 bases and J lost 12; bases outside the gene matches: 18. Germline V gene lookup returns CDR1 SGHRS and CDR2 YFSETQ. In DNA form, the CDR3 reads TGCGCCAGCCGTTCGCAGGGGGCGACCAACGTCGCGCAGTTCTTC. Residues: CASRSQGATNVAQFF.

This clone showed up just a few times. This sequence joins TRBV6-5 and TRBJ1-4, with D uncertain. V dropped 4 bases and J dropped 2 bases, with 11 bases sitting between them. The CDR3 length is 15 residues. CDR1 and CDR2 (germline): MNHEY, SVGAGI. DNA of the CDR3: TGTGCCAGCAGTTGGGCCGGATCGACTAATGAAAAACTGTTTTTT. Amino acid sequence: CASSWAGSTNEKLFF.